This paragraph covers one T cell receptor beta chain sequence. Its specificity is not known. This sample is part of a study of cytomegalovirus exposure and HLA in healthy donors. Whole-study results and caveats: An analysis that was carried out later associated some 17,000 TCR beta sequences with HLA alleles at 0.05 false discovery rate.

Healthy people donating bone marrow made up the donors. Donors were nominally healthy when sampled, though unrecorded immune exposures were likely. The CDR3 sequence is 12 residues long. Germline V lookup: CDR1 MNHEY, CDR2 SVGAGI. The V gene lost 11 bases and the J gene lost 6 bases, with 16 bases spanning the gap. This PCR relied on a set of 60 Vbeta primers and 13 Jbeta primers. Original processing methods: As a later analysis found, there were tens of millions of unique TCR beta chains, of which some 9.9 million were shared. Data came from immunoSEQ multiplex PCR; TCRdb stores just in-frame clones and leaves some out. That table is the source of V, J and clone size, and D and trimming were worked out from the DNA. Counted here are roughly 90,000 clones, around 80% occurring once; the ten biggest clones make up approximately 7.9%.

The source material was PBMCs. The TCR originated in a man aged 25 to 45 in good health and CMV-seronegative. V gene TRBV6-5 combines with J gene TRBJ1-1; D uncertain. CDR3: CAVLKRPAEAFF. The CDR3 DNA is TGTGCCGTCCTAAAACGCCCCGCTGAAGCTTTCTTT.